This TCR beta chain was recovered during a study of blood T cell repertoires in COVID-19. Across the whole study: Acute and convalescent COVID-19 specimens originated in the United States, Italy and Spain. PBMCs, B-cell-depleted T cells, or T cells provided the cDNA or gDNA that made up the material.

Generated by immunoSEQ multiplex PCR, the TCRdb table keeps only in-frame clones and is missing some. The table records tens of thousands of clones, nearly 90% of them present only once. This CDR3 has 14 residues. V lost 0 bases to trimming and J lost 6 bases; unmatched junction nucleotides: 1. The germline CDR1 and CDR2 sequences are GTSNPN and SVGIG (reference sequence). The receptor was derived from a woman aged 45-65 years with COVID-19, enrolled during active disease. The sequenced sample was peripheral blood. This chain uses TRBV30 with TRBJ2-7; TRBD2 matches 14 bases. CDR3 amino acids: CAWSVGLAGGEQYF. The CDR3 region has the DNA TGTGCCTGGAGTGTAGGACTAGCGGGAGGCGAGCAGTACTTC. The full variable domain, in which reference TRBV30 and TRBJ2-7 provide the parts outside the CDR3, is SQTIHQWPATLVQPVGSPLSLECTVEGTSNPNLYWYRQAAGRGLQLLFYSVGIGQISSEVPQNLSASRPQDRQFILSSKKLLLSDSGFYLCAWSVGLAGGEQYFGPGTRLTVT.